Presented here are 2 T cell receptor beta chains from one specimen sequenced in a study of cytomegalovirus exposure and HLA in healthy donors. This PCR relied on a set of 60 Vbeta primers and 13 Jbeta primers. Profiled with immunoSEQ multiplex PCR; TCRdb holds only in-frame clones, not every one. In the table there are about 140,000 clones, less than 80% of which are singletons. Material for sequencing was PBMCs. These receptors all come from a woman aged 45-65 years in good health and CMV-seropositive.

The chain has TRBV7-2 and TRBJ2-1; maybe TRBD2 (5 bases). Germline CDR1 is SGHTA and CDR2 is FQGNSA. The V end lost 1 base, the J end lost 9 bases, and 16 bases lay between the germline ends. The CDR3 length is 15 residues. The CDR3 sequence is CASSLEPRRGREQFF. The CDR3 DNA reads as TGTGCCAGCAGCTTAGAACCTAGACGGGGTCGTGAGCAGTTCTTC.

The rearrangement links TRBV30 to TRBJ1-1, with unresolved D. Germline V CDR1 and CDR2: GTSNPN, SVGIG (reference sequence). Trimming cost V 7 bases and J 1 base, with 4 bases left between them. The CDR3 totals 10 residues. CDR3 sequence: CASQNTEAFF. The CDR3 DNA sequence: TGTGCCTCACAGAACACTGAAGCTTTCTTT. Full variable domain (rest looked up from reference TRBV30 and TRBJ1-1): SQTIHQWPATLVQPVGSPLSLECTVEGTSNPNLYWYRQAAGRGLQLLFYSVGIGQISSEVPQNLSASRPQDRQFILSSKKLLLSDSGFYLCASQNTEAFFGQGTRLTVV.